A single T cell receptor beta chain is shown here with its context. This record comes from a study of technical replicates of blood from a few donors. Clones were sequenced by immunoSEQ multiplex PCR, and TCRdb holds only the in-frame ones, with some missing. The table has fewer than 90,000 clones, 85% to 95% seen once. Material: T cells isolated from PBMCs. The receptor was isolated from a human donor in good health.

The CDR3 region is CASSVAVGGNTGELFF. The CDR3 DNA reads TGTGCCAGCAGCGTAGCGGTGGGGGGGAACACCGGGGAGCTGTTTTTT. This sequence joins TRBV9 and TRBJ2-2, with D perhaps matching TRBD2 (6 bases). The CDR3 extends over 16 amino acids. The germline V gene encodes CDR1 SGDLS and CDR2 YYNGEE. Trimming took 0 bases from V and 1 from J, leaving 10 bases between them.